The clone carrying this T cell receptor (beta chain) occurred a few times. The germline CDR1 and CDR2 sequences are SGHAT and FQNNGV. The CDR3 spans 17 residues. Losses at the gene ends were 3 bases for V and 2 bases for J; bases not matched to a gene: 8. This entry is derived from a study of T cell repertoires in cytomegalovirus infection. Using its own MiXCR run on the reads, TCRdb lists one record per CDR3 protein. The repertoire consists of nearly 450,000 distinct CDR3 sequences, with roughly 30% occurring once and the leading ten covering 12% to 15%. This receptor was obtained from a human donor in good health (CMV status not recorded). Some clones in this sample may be carry-over from other donors' samples. The V and J genes are TRBV11-2 and TRBJ2-2; 8 bases agree with TRBD2. Sequenced sample: PBMCs. The CDR3 DNA reads TGTGCCAGCAGCTTTGGGGCGGGGGGCCCTAACACCGGGGAGCTGTTTTTT. Translating it yields CASSFGAGGPNTGELFF.